This T cell receptor (beta chain) was profiled in a study of beta chain features in type 1 diabetes. General study points: All four CD4+ subsets of Type 1 diabetes patients contained TCRB CDR3s that were moderately but significantly shorter.

Germline V lookup: CDR1 SEHNR, CDR2 FQNEAQ (reference sequence). The CDR3 sequence is 13 residues long. V lost 4 bases and J lost 1, with 7 bases in between. Investigators reverse transcribed all isolated RNA, so they sequenced expressed TCRB transcripts. Assay: immunoSEQ multiplex PCR; the TCRdb copy retains only in-frame clones and omits some. The repertoire holds approximately 730,000 clones, with over 10% as singletons. Sorting based on CD45RO/CCR7/CD25/CD127/CD95/CD27 separated CD4+ naive, central memory, regulatory and stem cell-like memory cells. Sorting gave populations that all exceeded 98% purity. As regards this clone: The antigen remains unidentified.

Sequenced: naive CD4+ T cells from blood. This TCR derives from a man between 18 and 35 years old with type 1 diabetes. The chain links TRBV7-9 to TRBJ1-1, with unresolved D. CDR3 DNA sequence: TGTGCCAGCAGCTGGGAACAGAACACTGAAGCTTTCTTT. This gives the protein CASSWEQNTEAFF.